This T cell receptor (beta chain) stems from a study of T cell responses to AZD1222 COVID-19 vaccine. The V and J ends lost 2 bases and 3 bases, in that order; junction bases with no gene match: 9. The CDR3 totals 16 residues. Germline-derived CDR1 and CDR2 are SGHTA and FQGTGA. Data came from immunoSEQ multiplex PCR; TCRdb stores just in-frame clones and leaves some out. Of roughly 140,000 clones listed, approximately 88% are singletons. This clone appeared a single time. Its antigen is unidentified. Study results and limitations: A reported finding is that nearly half of spike-specific TCRs target unmutated variant regions. Seropositive AZD1222 recipients at baseline numbered only five or six.

This sequence joins TRBV7-3 and TRBJ2-5; 7 positions agree with TRBD2. This TCR derives from an adult in good health. The specimen comprised peripheral blood, sampled on day 0 of AZD1222 vaccination. The CDR3 bases are TGTGCCAGCAGCTTATTTGGCGGGAGTAGCGAAGAGACCCAGTACTTC. This gives the protein CASSLFGGSSEETQYF. Looking up the rest from reference TRBV7-3 and TRBJ2-5 gives the full variable domain: GAGVSQTPSNKVTEKGKYVELRCDPISGHTALYWYRQSLGQGPEFLIYFQGTGAADDSGLPNDRFFAVRPEGSVSTLKIQRTERGDSAVYLCASSLFGGSSEETQYFGPGTRLLVL.